The clone carrying this T cell receptor beta chain has at least ten counts. The germline gives CDR1 SGHRS, CDR2 YFSETQ. V was clipped by 4 bases and J by 4 bases; unmatched bases: 2. This CDR3 is built from 13 residues. TCRdb reprocessed the 5' RACE reads with MiXCR, giving one entry per CDR3 protein. The sample comprises about 340,000 distinct CDR3 sequences, about 12% of which are singletons, and 2.5% to 4% rests with the top ten. These data originate in a study of T cells after yellow fever vaccination. This specimen was CD4+ T cells sorted from PBMCs, taken 15 days after the yellow fever booster vaccination. V gene TRBV5-1 combines with J gene TRBJ1-5; 7 bases match TRBD1. The clonotype originates from a young man who received the YFV17D yellow fever vaccine. In DNA, the CDR3 is TGCGCCAGCAGCCCGGGACAGAATCAGCCCCAGCATTTT. It yields the protein CASSPGQNQPQHF.